This TCR beta chain originates from a study of tumor-infiltrating lymphocytes in primary liver carcinoma. Study context: The tumors, T1-T3 N0M0 lesions, were roughly 4 to 11 cm across. Study outcomes and limitations: It was observed that only about 7-24% of the top clones appeared in every one of the five tumor regions.

Turning to this clonotype: The antigen remains undetermined. A read error may produce the germline difference seen at one junction end.

The CDR3 is 14 residues long. Germline CDR1 and CDR2: LNHNV and YYDKDF (reference sequence). Extraction of RNA together with DNA used roughly 19-32 mg of unsorted bulk tissue. Each participant had primary liver carcinoma, and surgical resection was the treatment. Reverse transcription of about 0.5 ug total RNA with a constant-region primer produced TCR beta cDNA. Three nested multiplex PCR rounds of slightly modified ARM-PCR generated TCR beta libraries. Primers for the first two PCR rounds were TRBV1-TRBV30 forward primers and a C-beta reverse primer (roughly 10 cycles per round). TCRdb re-called the multiplex PCR reads with MiXCR, one entry per CDR3 protein. Among some 20,000 distinct CDR3 sequences listed, around three quarters were seen once.

The sequencing input was liver tumor tissue from sampling region 4. As to subset: tumor region T4, right-lateral pole. The gene calls are TRBV15 and TRBJ2-3, with D possibly being TRBD2 (5 bases). This clonotype originated in a woman under 40 with primary liver carcinoma and hepatitis B virus infection. The CDR3 region is CATSRVGIGDTQYF. The CDR3 nucleotides are TGTGCCACCAGCAGAGTCGGGATTGGAGATACACAGTATTTT.